The following is a TCR beta chain sequence with its context. Its antigen is as yet unknown. CDR1 is MNHEY and CDR2 is SVGAGI in the germline V gene. The CDR3 totals 17 residues. J lost 6 bases, V lost 2 bases, and 13 bases had no gene match. TCRdb recomputed calls from the 5' RACE reads with MiXCR, one row per CDR3 protein. The sample consists of 450,000 to 600,000 distinct CDR3 sequences, approximately 16% of them appearing once. This entry belongs to a study of T cells after yellow fever vaccination. The study's findings and limits: Most clones from primary vaccination resurfaced after the booster (approximately 95% CD4, 88% CD8).

This chain connects TRBV6-5 to TRBJ2-1; 7 positions match TRBD2. Sequenced here: PBMCs, sampled around 5 days after the first yellow fever vaccination. This sequence originates from a man aged 18 to 30 who received the YFV17D yellow fever vaccine. CDR3 nucleotides: TGTGCCAGCAGTTACAGGCTAGGACTAGGTTATTCCAATGAGCAGTTCTTC. Translating it yields CASSYRLGLGYSNEQFF.